The 15 T cell receptor beta chains below were found in one sample sequenced in a study of CD8+ T cells in alopecia areata. Treatment denoted: oral pan-JAK inhibitor, 5-10 mg twice daily. Extracted RNA was reverse transcribed, and the resulting cDNA served as sequencing template. The repertoire was sequenced with immunoSEQ multiplex PCR; TCRdb's copy has only in-frame clones and lacks some. The sample lists about 120,000 clones, roughly 55% occurring once. This material consisted of CD8+ T cells sorted from blood, taken at week 24, from a patient treated with tofacitinib. These receptors originate from a human donor with alopecia areata.

The chain couples TRBV19 to TRBJ1-2; D unresolved. Trimming removed 5 bases at V and 2 bases at J, with 12 bases between. The CDR3 length is 14 residues. Germline CDR1 is LNHDA and CDR2 is SQIVND (reference sequence). The CDR3, as DNA: TGTGCCAGTAGTCTCCGCCCCCCAAACTATGGCTACACCTTC. Amino acid sequence: CASSLRPPNYGYTF.

The CDR3 is CASSPGREQFF. In DNA, the CDR3 is TGTGCCAGCAGTCCTGGTAGGGAGCAGTTCTTC. The V and J genes are TRBV2 and TRBJ2-1; D unresolved. Trimming removed 5 bases from V and 10 bases from J, with 9 bases in between. This CDR3 contains 11 residues. The germline V gene has CDR1 SNHLY and CDR2 FYNNEI.

V gene TRBV19 combines with J gene TRBJ2-3, with 10 bases identical to TRBD2. The germline gives CDR1 LNHDA, CDR2 SQIVND (reference sequence). V was clipped by 4 bases and J by 2 bases; unmatched bases: 6. This CDR3 region has 16 residues. The CDR3, as DNA: TGTGCCAGTAGTACCCTAGCGGGGGCATTCACAGATACGCAGTATTTT. Residues: CASSTLAGAFTDTQYF.

The chain combines TRBV12-5 with TRBJ1-5; D gene unclear. The CDR3 spans 17 residues. Germline values: CDR1 LGHNT, CDR2 FRNRAP. Trimming stripped 1 base from V and 2 bases from J, with 15 bases between. CDR3: CASGLDPWSAGNQPQHF. DNA of the CDR3: TGTGCTAGTGGTTTGGACCCTTGGTCGGCCGGCAATCAGCCCCAGCATTTT.

This clone appeared a few times. The rearrangement joins TRBV27 to TRBJ2-7, with unresolved D. The CDR3 runs 15 residues. Germline CDR1 reads MNHEY; CDR2 reads SMNVEV (reference sequence). The V gene lost 2 bases and the J gene lost 3 bases, with 14 bases spanning the gap. The CDR3 sequence: CASSLRSGRIYEQYF. CDR3 bases: TGTGCCAGCAGTTTAAGGTCCGGACGGATCTACGAGCAGTACTTC.

This clone was picked up a small number of times. DNA of the CDR3: TGCAGCGTTGCTGTTTCTTGGGGGCAAGAGACCCAGTACTTC. Protein: CSVAVSWGQETQYF. The chain couples TRBV29-1 to TRBJ2-5, with D possibly being TRBD1 or TRBD2 (5 bases each). This CDR3 has 14 amino acids. V gave up 4 bases and J gave up 2 bases, with 14 bases separating them. From germline, CDR1 is SQVTM and CDR2 ANQGSEA. The full variable domain, rest sourced from reference TRBV29-1 and TRBJ2-5, is SAVISQKPSRDICQRGTSLTIQCQVDSQVTMMFWYRQQPGQSLTLIATANQGSEATYESGFVIDKFPISRPNLTFSTLTVSNMSPEDSSIYLCSVAVSWGQETQYFGPGTRLLVL.

This chain connects TRBV10-2 to TRBJ2-1, with a weak D call TRBD2 (6 bases). In germline, CDR1 is WSHSY, CDR2 SAAADI. The CDR3 consists of 15 residues. V was clipped by 11 bases and J by 3 bases, with 20 bases between them. The CDR3 sequence: CASASTRTNYNEQFF. The CDR3 DNA is TGCGCCTCAGCAAGTACCCGGACTAACTACAATGAGCAGTTCTTC.

The chain uses TRBV19 and TRBJ1-5; TRBD1 is a possible D gene (5 bases). The CDR3 spans 14 residues. Germline V CDR1 and CDR2: LNHDA, SQIVND (reference sequence). V was trimmed by 6 bases and J by 0 bases, leaving 9 bases between them. The DNA for the CDR3 is TGTGCCAGTAGCAAGACAGATAGCAATCAGCCCCAGCATTTT. This sequence encodes CASSKTDSNQPQHF.

This rearrangement joins TRBV25-1 to TRBJ1-4, with 10 nucleotides matching TRBD1. CDR3 length: 16 amino acids. V lost 6 bases to trimming and J lost 4 bases; unmatched junction nucleotides: 8. Looked up from germline, CDR1 is MGHDK and CDR2 is SYGVNS. The CDR3 here is CASRRQGASGNEKLFF. The CDR3, as DNA: TGTGCCAGCAGAAGACAGGGGGCTAGCGGTAATGAAAAACTGTTTTTT.

The chain uses TRBV14 and TRBJ2-7; a possible D gene is TRBD1 (5 bases). Per germline, CDR1 SGHDN and CDR2 FVKESK. The CDR3 spans 13 residues. Between the trimmed V and J ends, which lost 0 bases and 6 bases, there was a span of 9 bases. CDR3 in amino acids: CASSQDGRGEQYF. CDR3 nucleotide sequence: TGTGCCAGCAGCCAAGATGGAAGGGGCGAGCAGTACTTC.

V gene TRBV30 combines with J gene TRBJ2-1, with a tentative D call TRBD2 (5 bases). Germline-derived CDR1 and CDR2 are GTSNPN and SVGIG (reference sequence). V was pared by 3 bases and J by 4 bases, with 13 bases between. The CDR3 totals 14 residues. The CDR3 bases are TGTGCCTGGAGAAGGGAGAACTTGTACAATGAGCAGTTCTTC. Residues: CAWRRENLYNEQFF.

V gene TRBV6-1 combines with J gene TRBJ1-3; no firm D call. V shed 1 base and J shed 0 bases, with 7 bases lying between them. The CDR3 covers 15 residues. Germline CDR1 and CDR2: MNHNS and SASEGT. CDR3 region: CASSEDGSSGNTIYF. In nucleotides, the CDR3 is TGTGCCAGCAGTGAAGATGGCAGCTCTGGAAACACCATATATTTT.

The chain has TRBV9 and TRBJ2-7, with TRBD2 as a possible D gene (5 bases). CDR1 and CDR2 (germline): SGDLS, YYNGEE. The CDR3 sequence is 14 residues long. V lost 0 bases to trimming and J lost 1 base, with 8 bases between them. CDR3 region: CASSVEAASYEQYF. DNA for the CDR3: TGTGCCAGCAGCGTAGAAGCGGCTTCCTACGAGCAGTACTTC. Complete variable domain (other parts from reference TRBV9 and TRBJ2-7): DSGVTQTPKHLITATGQRVTLRCSPRSGDLSVYWYQQSLDQGLQFLIQYYNGEERAKGNILERFSAQQFPDLHSELNLSSLELGDSALYFCASSVEAASYEQYFGPGTRLTVT.

J is TRBJ1-1 and V is TRBV4-2; D is unclear. With 1 base removed from V and 5 bases from J, the gap between germline ends came to 8 bases. Germline CDR1 reads LGHNA; CDR2 reads YNFKEQ. The CDR3 has 13 residues. CDR3 region: CASSQGLRTEAFF. The DNA for the CDR3 is TGTGCCAGCAGCCAAGGTTTAAGAACTGAAGCTTTCTTT.

This chain connects TRBV6-1 to TRBJ1-1; no reliable D call. Germline-derived CDR1 and CDR2 are MNHNS and SASEGT. The CDR3 is made up of 11 amino acids. The V and J ends lost 3 bases and 4 bases respectively, with 3 bases between them. CDR3 sequence reads: CASSDPTEAFF. CDR3 in DNA: TGTGCCAGCAGTGACCCCACTGAAGCTTTCTTT.